One T cell receptor (beta chain) is described in this entry. The target antigen is unknown. The length of the CDR3 is 15 residues. Trimming took 2 bases from V and 4 from J, leaving 9 bases between them. CDR1 is SEHNR, CDR2 FQNEAQ, per germline (reference sequence). These data are taken from a study of cytomegalovirus exposure and HLA in healthy donors. The overall study: Some 85 million unique TCRs, all from HLA-typed donors, were included in an early release of the data. Study results and caveats: Through in vitro validation, a few CMV-associated chains were shown to be specific for CMV antigens.

With 60 Vbeta and 13 Jbeta primers, the PCR was carried out. Method: immunoSEQ multiplex PCR; TCRdb's copy keeps in-frame clones and lacks some. The listing records about 160,000 clones. The material sequenced was PBMCs. The source is a woman aged 55 to 70 in good health and CMV-seronegative. V gene TRBV7-9 combines with J gene TRBJ2-6; D is ambiguous. The chain's CDR3 is CASSLLGAGANVLTF. The CDR3 nucleotides are TGTGCCAGCAGCTTACTGGGCGCCGGGGCCAACGTCCTGACTTTC.